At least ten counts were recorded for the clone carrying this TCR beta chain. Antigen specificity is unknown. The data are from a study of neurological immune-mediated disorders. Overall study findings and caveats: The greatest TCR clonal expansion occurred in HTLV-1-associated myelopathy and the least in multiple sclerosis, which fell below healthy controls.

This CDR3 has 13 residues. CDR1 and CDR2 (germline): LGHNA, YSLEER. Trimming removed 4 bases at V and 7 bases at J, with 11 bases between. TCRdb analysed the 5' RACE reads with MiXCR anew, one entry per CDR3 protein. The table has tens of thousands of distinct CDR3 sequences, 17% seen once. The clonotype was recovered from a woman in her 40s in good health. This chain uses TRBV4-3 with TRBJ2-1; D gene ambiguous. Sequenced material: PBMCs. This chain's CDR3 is CASSPRGSNEQFF. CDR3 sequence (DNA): TGCGCCAGCAGCCCCCGCGGTTCAAATGAGCAGTTCTTC.